This T cell receptor beta chain came from a study of blood T cell repertoires in COVID-19. Study information: T cells, B-cell-depleted T cells, or PBMCs supplied cDNA or gDNA.

J gave up 2 bases and V 7 bases, and 10 bases lay outside the gene matches. The germline gives CDR1 MNHEY, CDR2 SMNVEV (reference sequence). The CDR3 runs to 17 residues. Using immunoSEQ multiplex PCR, the repertoire was profiled, and TCRdb retains in-frame clones only, with some absent. Of 150,000 to 200,000 clones listed, around nine tenths are singletons. Sequenced material: peripheral blood. V usage is TRBV27 and J usage is TRBJ2-2, with 10 positions matching TRBD2. The TCR originated in a man between 40 and 49 years old with active or convalescent COVID-19. This chain's CDR3 is CASKGIAGGLNTGELFF. CDR3 in DNA: TGTGCCAGCAAGGGAATAGCGGGGGGCCTTAACACCGGGGAGCTGTTTTTT.